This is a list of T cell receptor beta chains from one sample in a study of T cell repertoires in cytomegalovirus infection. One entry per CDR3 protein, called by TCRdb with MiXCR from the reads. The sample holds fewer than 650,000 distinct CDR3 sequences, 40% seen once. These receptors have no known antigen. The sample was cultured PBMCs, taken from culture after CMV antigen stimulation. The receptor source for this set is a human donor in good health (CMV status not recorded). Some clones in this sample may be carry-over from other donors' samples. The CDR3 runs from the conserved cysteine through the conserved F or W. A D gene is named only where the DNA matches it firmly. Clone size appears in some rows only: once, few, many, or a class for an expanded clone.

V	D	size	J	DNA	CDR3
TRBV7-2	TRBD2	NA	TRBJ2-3	TGTGCCAGCAGCTTATTACATCGGGGAGGGGATACGCAGTATTTT	CASSLLHRGGDTQYF
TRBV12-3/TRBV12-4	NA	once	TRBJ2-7	TGTGCCAGCAGTAACCTCCACGAGCAGTACTTC	CASSNLHEQYF
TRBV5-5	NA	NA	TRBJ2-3	TGTGCCAGCAGCTTGAGGCGTCCTAGCACAGATACGCAGTATTTT	CASSLRRPSTDTQYF
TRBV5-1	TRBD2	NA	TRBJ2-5	TGCGCCAGCAGTGCCGGTAGACTAGCGGGGGGACGTCTTGAGACCCAGTACTTC	CASSAGRLAGGRLETQYF
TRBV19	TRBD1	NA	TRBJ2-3	TGTGCCAGTACCGCTTCGGGACAGGGCTCAGATACGCAGTATTTT	CASTASGQGSDTQYF
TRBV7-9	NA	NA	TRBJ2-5	TGTGCCACCCCCGGCCAAGAGACCCAGTACTTC	CATPGQETQYF
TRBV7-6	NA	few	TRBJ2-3	TGTGCCAGCAGCGTAACGGGACTCGGGGCCGATACGCAGTATTTT	CASSVTGLGADTQYF
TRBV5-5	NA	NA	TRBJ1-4	TGTGCCAGCAGCTTCACCGGGAGAACAACTAATGAAAAACTGTTTTTT	CASSFTGRTTNEKLFF
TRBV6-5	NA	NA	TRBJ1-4	TGTGCCAGCAGTTATGGGGCAGGATTGGAAAAACTGTTTTTT	CASSYGAGLEKLFF
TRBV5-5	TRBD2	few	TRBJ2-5	TGTGCCAGCAGCGCTGGTTTCCCGGGACTAGGGAAGCGGGCCCAGTACTTC	CASSAGFPGLGKRAQYF
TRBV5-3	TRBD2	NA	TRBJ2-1	TGTGCCAGCAGCCTTCCGGGACTAGCGGGATCCTATAGGGGTGATGAGCAGTTCTTC	CASSLPGLAGSYRGDEQFF
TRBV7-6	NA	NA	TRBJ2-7	TGTGCCAGCAGCCCTTATGCGGTGGGGGGACAGAGATACGAGCAGTACTTC	CASSPYAVGGQRYEQYF